This TCR beta chain appears in the sequencing data of a study of regulatory T cells in long-lasting Graves disease. Whole-study context: Those Graves' patients who were newly diagnosed had been on antithyroid drugs under 3 months.

Sample time point: newly diagnosed GD, antithyroid drugs for less than 3 months. PBMC-derived RNA was used for the TCR library. The CDR3 runs to 15 residues. With 5 bases removed from V and 3 bases from J, the gap between germline ends came to 16 bases. Per germline, CDR1 KGHSH and CDR2 LQKENI. Arm-PCR with iRepertoire HTBI primers amplified the CDR3 regions for these TCR beta libraries. TCRdb itself ran the multiplex PCR reads through MiXCR, one entry per CDR3 protein. The repertoire holds 520,000 or so distinct CDR3 sequences, with around 12% as singletons. This clonotype was recorded many times. These data were also filed under a second study, of T cells in Graves' hyperthyroidism and ophthalmopathy. That investigation notes: Diagnosis rested on symptoms, serum thyroxine and TRAb, thyroid ultrasound, and orbital computed tomography.

The sample consisted of peripheral blood mononuclear cells (PBMCs), taken at new diagnosis, from a patient treated with antithyroid drugs. The chain links TRBV18 to TRBJ1-1; no clear D. The sequence was collected from a woman in her 30s with Graves disease. In DNA, the CDR3 is TGTGCCAGCTCATCTTTTGGGTTGGGTGACACTGAAGCTTTCTTT. Encoded protein: CASSSFGLGDTEAFF.